The 24 T cell receptor beta chains reported below all come from one sample, sequenced in a study of shared clonotypes between healthy human individuals. Assay: immunoSEQ multiplex PCR; the TCRdb copy retains only in-frame clones and omits some. Of 1.5 million to 1.9 million clones in the sample, 95% to 99% were seen once. The source material was naive CD4+ T cells sorted from blood. Stated subset: CD45RA+ positively selected. The receptors here all came from a man between 25 and 39 years old in good health.

This clone was seen a few times. The CDR3 region is CASSPVGGGQETQYF. CDR3 in DNA: TGTGCCAGCAGCCCGGTTGGCGGGGGGCAAGAGACCCAGTACTTC. This sequence joins TRBV4-2 and TRBJ2-5; TRBD2 matches at 8 bases. V shed 4 bases and J 2 bases; nucleotides not matched to a gene: 6. Per germline, CDR1 LGHNA and CDR2 YNFKEQ. The CDR3 runs 15 residues.

V gene TRBV18 combines with J gene TRBJ2-7; TRBD2 matches at 7 bases. The CDR3 contains 14 residues. Germline CDR1 and CDR2: KGHSH and LQKENI. Germline trimming cut 2 bases from V and 0 bases from J; bases unmatched to any gene: 1. CDR3: CASSPRDYSYEQYF. The CDR3 DNA sequence: TGTGCCAGCTCACCAAGGGACTACTCCTACGAGCAGTACTTC.

The chain combines TRBV15 with TRBJ2-7, with D possibly called TRBD1 or TRBD2 (6 bases each). V lost 3 bases to trimming and J lost 0 bases, with 18 bases between them. The germline V gene has CDR1 LNHNV and CDR2 YYDKDF (reference sequence). This CDR3 has 17 residues. The CDR3 is CATSSQERGVGSYEQYF. As DNA, the CDR3 is TGTGCCACCAGCAGCCAAGAGAGGGGGGTTGGCTCCTACGAGCAGTACTTC.

V usage is TRBV5-1 and J usage is TRBJ1-2; D remains ambiguous. V lost 1 base to trimming and J lost 4 bases, with 14 bases between them. This CDR3 is built from 15 residues. Germline CDR1 SGHRS, CDR2 YFSETQ. The CDR3 DNA reads TGCGCCAGCAGCTTGAGCCAGCCATTTGGCTATGGCTACACCTTC. Translated: CASSLSQPFGYGYTF.

The chain couples TRBV7-6 to TRBJ1-1, with D possibly being TRBD1 (5 bases). The V end lost 2 bases, the J end lost 5 bases, and 9 bases lay between the germline ends. Germline assignment: CDR1 SGHVS and CDR2 FNYEAQ. The CDR3 extends over 13 amino acids. The CDR3 region has the DNA TGTGCCAGCAGCTTACAGGGTCAGACTGAAGCTTTCTTT. Translation gives CASSLQGQTEAFF.

Regarding this clone: Other DNA sequences in this specimen translate into the identical CDR3. The chain has TRBV6-1 and TRBJ2-3, with TRBD1 as a possible D gene (5 bases). Deletions cut 6 bases from V and 1 base from J, with 8 bases between. The germline CDR1 and CDR2 sequences are MNHNS and SASEGT. The CDR3 has 13 residues. The CDR3 sequence is CASRGQGTDTQYF. The DNA of the CDR3 is TGTGCCAGCAGGGGGCAAGGCACAGATACGCAGTATTTT.

Remarks on this clone: This same CDR3 is encoded by further DNA sequences in the sample. The V and J genes are TRBV5-1 and TRBJ1-1, with D perhaps matching TRBD1 (5 bases). Germline V lookup: CDR1 SGHRS, CDR2 YFSETQ. The germline V and J ends were trimmed by 4 bases and 1 base, with 8 bases remaining between them. CDR3 length equals 13 residues. The CDR3, as DNA: TGCGCCAGCAGCGTCGGACAGAACACTGAAGCTTTCTTT. It translates to CASSVGQNTEAFF.

The rearrangement uses TRBV28 and TRBJ2-2, with 7 bases lining up with TRBD2. Germline V gives CDR1 MDHEN, CDR2 SYDVKM. The CDR3 is made up of 18 amino acids. J gave up 0 bases and V 6 bases, and 13 bases lay outside the gene matches. The CDR3 nucleotides are TGTGCCAGCAGGATCCTTGGACTAGGAGGGTCGAACACCGGGGAGCTGTTTTTT. Residues: CASRILGLGGSNTGELFF.

DNA for the CDR3: TGTGCCAGCAGTCCCTGGACTAGCGGGAGGGAGAATGAGCAGTTCTTC. This translates into CASSPWTSGRENEQFF. This chain uses TRBV5-4 with TRBJ2-1, with 15 bases aligning to TRBD2. V was pared by 5 bases and J by 7 bases, with 7 bases of the junction left unmatched. The CDR3 has 16 residues. Germline CDR1 SGHNT, CDR2 YYREEE (reference sequence).

The chain is built from TRBV5-6 and TRBJ1-5; TRBD1 agrees at 10 bases. Germline CDR1 and CDR2: SGHDT and YYEEEE. J was trimmed by 0 bases and V by 4 bases; bases with no gene match: 7. The length of the CDR3 is 17 residues. CDR3 amino acids: CASSRLGQGSSNQPQHF. In DNA, the CDR3 is TGTGCCAGCAGCAGATTGGGACAGGGGAGTAGCAATCAGCCCCAGCATTTT.

The chain employs TRBV28 and TRBJ1-5; a possible D gene is TRBD1 (5 bases). Germline V gene lookup returns CDR1 MDHEN and CDR2 SYDVKM. Trimming removed 8 bases at V and 3 bases at J, with 20 bases between. The CDR3 is 16 amino acids. The CDR3 sequence is CASRRGGGFNNQPQHF. DNA for the CDR3: TGTGCCAGCCGCCGGGGGGGTGGCTTTAACAATCAGCCCCAGCATTTT.

V and J are TRBV28 and TRBJ1-1; tentatively, D is TRBD1 (5 bases). Germline V gives CDR1 MDHEN, CDR2 SYDVKM. The V end lost 11 bases, the J end lost 4 bases, and 17 bases lay between the germline ends. The length of the CDR3 is 13 residues. The DNA of the CDR3 is TGTGCCGGAGGACACCACGGAGGCACTGAAGCTTTCTTT. This gives the protein CAGGHHGGTEAFF.

This clone appeared once. The chain joins TRBV10-3 to TRBJ1-1; 10 bases match TRBD1. CDR3 size: 16 residues. Germline trimming cut 7 bases from V and 4 bases from J; bases unmatched to any gene: 12. From germline, CDR1 is ENHRY and CDR2 SYGVKD. The CDR3 loop reads CAITAGQGSRSTEAFF. As DNA, the CDR3 is TGTGCCATCACCGCGGGACAGGGGTCAAGGAGCACTGAAGCTTTCTTT.

On this clone: Different DNA sequences within this sample yield the same CDR3. CDR3 sequence reads: CASSVVGSSYEQYF. As DNA, the CDR3 is TGTGCCAGCAGCGTAGTGGGGAGCTCCTACGAGCAGTACTTC. This chain connects TRBV9 to TRBJ2-7, with D possibly TRBD2 on 5 matching bases. The CDR3 contains 14 residues. From germline, CDR1 is SGDLS and CDR2 YYNGEE. Trimming shortened V by 0 bases and J by 0 bases, and 7 bases separated the two germline ends.

The chain couples TRBV2 to TRBJ1-1; D is unclear. The germline V gene has CDR1 SNHLY and CDR2 FYNNEI. V was trimmed by 6 bases and J by 10 bases, leaving 12 bases between them. The CDR3 consists of 11 residues. The CDR3 spells CASRERAGAFF. Here the CDR3 DNA reads TGTGCCAGCAGAGAGAGAGCTGGAGCTTTCTTT.

The V call is TRBV28, the J call TRBJ1-5; 12 bases are shared with TRBD1. Germline V lookup: CDR1 MDHEN, CDR2 SYDVKM. This CDR3 region has 17 residues. V shed 5 bases, J shed 7 bases, and the junction held 12 bases outside the gene matches. CDR3 protein: CASSPPGTGGALQPQHF. CDR3 DNA sequence: TGTGCCAGCAGTCCGCCCGGGACAGGGGGCGCCCTACAGCCCCAGCATTTT.

V gene TRBV18 combines with J gene TRBJ1-4; D may be TRBD1 (6 bases). Trimming stripped 2 bases from V and 8 bases from J, with 15 bases between. The CDR3 spans 15 residues. CDR1 and CDR2 (germline): KGHSH, LQKENI. CDR3 DNA sequence: TGTGCCAGCTCACCATTCAGGGGCGCGAACGAAAAACTGTTTTTT. The encoded protein is CASSPFRGANEKLFF.

J is TRBJ2-3 and V is TRBV6-1; D is undetermined. V was clipped by 2 bases and J by 4 bases, with 10 bases between them. This CDR3 is built from 14 residues. CDR1 and CDR2 (germline): MNHNS, SASEGT. CDR3 coding DNA: TGTGCCAGCAGTGAAACCCTGGATCCAGATACGCAGTATTTT. This codes for CASSETLDPDTQYF.

This chain connects TRBV7-9 to TRBJ2-3; 12 positions match TRBD2. The CDR3 sequence is 17 residues long. CDR1 and CDR2 (germline): SEHNR, FQNEAQ (reference sequence). The V gene end was trimmed by 1 base and the J gene end by 5 bases; junction bases not matched to a gene: 7. CDR3 protein: CASSLGLASGREDTQYF. CDR3 bases: TGTGCCAGCAGCTTAGGGTTGGCTAGCGGGAGGGAAGATACGCAGTATTTT. Full variable domain (remainder filled in from reference TRBV7-9 and TRBJ2-3): DTGVSQNPRHKITKRGQNVTFRCDPISEHNRLYWYRQTLGQGPEFLTYFQNEAQLEKSRLLSDRFSAERPKGSFSTLEIQRTEQGDSAMYLCASSLGLASGREDTQYFGPGTRLTVL.

The count of this clone is one. CDR3 in amino acids: CATSRDSGVGTDTQYF. The CDR3 bases are TGTGCCACCAGCAGAGATTCCGGGGTAGGCACAGATACGCAGTATTTT. This chain links TRBV15 with TRBJ2-3; TRBD2 is a possible D gene (5 bases). The CDR3 loop spans 16 amino acids. Germline values: CDR1 LNHNV, CDR2 YYDKDF (reference sequence). V was pared by 0 bases and J by 1 base, with 11 bases between.

The chain combines TRBV18 with TRBJ2-5; D is undetermined. This CDR3 spans 15 amino acids. Looked up from germline, CDR1 is KGHSH and CDR2 is LQKENI. Trimming cost V 3 bases and J 4 bases, with 15 bases left between them. The CDR3 sequence is CASSPRVFGLETQYF. The CDR3 bases are TGTGCCAGCTCACCCCGGGTTTTCGGGTTAGAGACCCAGTACTTC.

The chain joins TRBV18 to TRBJ2-1; 10 nucleotides agree with TRBD2. This CDR3 comprises 16 residues. CDR1 is KGHSH, CDR2 LQKENI, per germline. J was trimmed by 6 bases and V by 0 bases; bases with no gene match: 5. This chain's CDR3 is CASSPPGSGRANEQFF. CDR3 in DNA: TGTGCCAGCTCACCACCGGGGAGCGGGAGGGCCAATGAGCAGTTCTTC.

J is TRBJ2-7 and V is TRBV11-1; D may match TRBD1 or TRBD2 (5 bases each). CDR1 is SGHAT and CDR2 is FQDESV in the germline V gene (reference sequence). The V gene lost 2 bases and the J gene lost 5 bases, with 28 bases spanning the gap. CDR3 length: 19 amino acids. CDR3 loop: CASSLWGRPLGASRNEQYF. In DNA, the CDR3 is TGTGCCAGCAGCTTATGGGGGAGACCCCTCGGGGCTAGCCGGAACGAGCAGTACTTC.

This chain joins TRBV2 and TRBJ2-7; D call uncertain. Germline-derived CDR1 and CDR2 are SNHLY and FYNNEI. The length of the CDR3 is 12 residues. Trimming took 5 bases from V and 0 from J, leaving 5 bases between them. As DNA, the CDR3 is TGTGCCAGCAGTCTCATCTCCTACGAGCAGTACTTC. It specifies CASSLISYEQYF.